These T cell receptor beta chains were read from a single sample in a study of blood T cell repertoires in COVID-19. Sequenced by immunoSEQ multiplex PCR; TCRdb stores in-frame clones only, minus some. The sample has over 150,000 clones, around 87% seen once; the top ten hold just over 2.5%. Input material: peripheral blood. The receptor source for this set is an elderly woman with COVID-19, enrolled during active disease. Each CDR3 is given with its conserved first and last residue. A D gene is named only where the DNA matches it firmly.

V gene: TRBV6-2/TRBV6-3; D gene: -; J gene: TRBJ2-6; CDR3 protein: CASSHIGAGANVLTF
V gene: TRBV5-6; D gene: TRBD2; J gene: TRBJ2-1; CDR3 protein: CASSPTTSGSYNEQFF
V gene: TRBV5-1; D gene: -; J gene: TRBJ2-1; CDR3 protein: CASSLDAGEQFF
V gene: TRBV6-1; D gene: TRBD2; J gene: TRBJ2-7; CDR3 protein: CASSETSGITYSYEQYF
V gene: TRBV7-9; D gene: -; J gene: TRBJ1-2; CDR3 protein: CASSLDSGGFGYTF
V gene: TRBV11-2; D gene: -; J gene: TRBJ2-7; CDR3 protein: CASSSGKEQYF
V gene: TRBV5-1; D gene: -; J gene: TRBJ1-6; CDR3 protein: CASSLDYGTPNSPLHF
V gene: TRBV7-9; D gene: -; J gene: TRBJ2-4; CDR3 protein: CASSLAGGPNIQYF
V gene: TRBV6-5; D gene: -; J gene: TRBJ2-3; CDR3 protein: CASSYAGAMYF
V gene: TRBV9; D gene: TRBD1; J gene: TRBJ2-3; CDR3 protein: CASSHTGVSTDTQYF
V gene: TRBV28; D gene: -; J gene: TRBJ1-2; CDR3 protein: CASRHSQGYGYTF
V gene: TRBV18; D gene: -; J gene: TRBJ1-1; CDR3 protein: CASSPPNPQKAFF
V gene: TRBV9; D gene: -; J gene: TRBJ2-7; CDR3 protein: CASSVEPSSYEQYF
V gene: TRBV5-1; D gene: TRBD1; J gene: TRBJ2-2; CDR3 protein: CASSHGQGAPTGELFF
V gene: TRBV6-5; D gene: -; J gene: TRBJ2-2; CDR3 protein: CASSSPRGRNTGELFF
V gene: TRBV9; D gene: TRBD1; J gene: TRBJ2-7; CDR3 protein: CASSVGGQGYEQYF
V gene: TRBV19; D gene: TRBD2; J gene: TRBJ2-7; CDR3 protein: CASSIASGLYEQYF
V gene: TRBV5-4; D gene: -; J gene: TRBJ1-1; CDR3 protein: CASSLAVTNTEAFF
V gene: TRBV7-2; D gene: -; J gene: TRBJ1-6; CDR3 protein: CASSLDPGNNSPLHF
V gene: TRBV10-3; D gene: TRBD1; J gene: TRBJ2-2; CDR3 protein: CAISERQGAPNTGELFF
V gene: TRBV7-9; D gene: TRBD1; J gene: TRBJ2-7; CDR3 protein: CASSTDRDRISYEQYF
V gene: TRBV5-1; D gene: -; J gene: TRBJ1-2; CDR3 protein: CASSQQGHGYTF
V gene: TRBV5-5; D gene: TRBD2; J gene: TRBJ2-7; CDR3 protein: CASSLAGGLYEQYF
V gene: TRBV18; D gene: -; J gene: TRBJ1-4; CDR3 protein: CASSPPGQPVLQFF
V gene: TRBV4-3; D gene: -; J gene: TRBJ1-2; CDR3 protein: CASSQAARGHFYGYTF
V gene: TRBV10-2; D gene: -; J gene: TRBJ1-2; CDR3 protein: CASSDSYGYTF
V gene: TRBV5-6; D gene: -; J gene: TRBJ2-2; CDR3 protein: CASSFEGTGELFF
V gene: TRBV27; D gene: -; J gene: TRBJ2-1; CDR3 protein: CASSLSEGIPYNEQFF
V gene: TRBV11-2; D gene: -; J gene: TRBJ2-1; CDR3 protein: CASSQGPVRDEQFF